The 30 T cell receptor beta chains listed next were all sequenced from one sample in a study of blood T cell repertoires in COVID-19 (dated by TCRdb to about 2020). The library was prepared using the immunoSEQ multiplex PCR assay. TCRdb re-hosts the immuneACCESS table, in-frame sequences only. Its copies lack some clones; in the studies checked, an unresolved V gene accounts for under half of them, and the cause for the rest is not known. In all, the sample holds around 150,000 clones, and about 93% of those were seen once. Of the sample, roughly 5% is held by the ten largest clones. Material for sequencing was peripheral blood. Source of these receptors: a woman between 45 and 60 years old with acute or convalescent COVID-19.

The rearrangement joins TRBV10-3 to TRBJ2-7, with 11 bases aligning to TRBD1. The germline V gene has CDR1 ENHRY and CDR2 SYGVKD. V shed 2 bases and J 5 bases; nucleotides not matched to a gene: 8. The CDR3 sequence is 16 residues long. CDR3 loop: CAISEPDRGQLNEQYF. CDR3 DNA: TGTGCCATCAGTGAGCCGGACAGGGGGCAACTAAACGAGCAGTACTTC.

This chain joins TRBV20-1 and TRBJ1-5; 7 bases map to TRBD1. This CDR3 contains 14 residues. The germline gives CDR1 DFQATT, CDR2 SNEGSKA (reference sequence). Losses at the gene ends were 3 bases for V and 7 bases for J; bases not matched to a gene: 9. CDR3: CSASLRDRGQPQHF. CDR3 nucleotides: TGCAGTGCTAGTCTCCGGGACAGAGGCCAGCCCCAGCATTTT.

J is TRBJ1-6 and V is TRBV27; possibly TRBD1 for D (6 bases). Germline CDR1 reads MNHEY; CDR2 reads SMNVEV (reference sequence). There are 13 residues in the CDR3. The germline V and J ends were trimmed by 3 bases and 8 bases, with 8 bases remaining between them. CDR3 DNA: TGTGCCAGCAGTTTCCGACAGGATTCACCCCTCCACTTT. Amino acids: CASSFRQDSPLHF.

The chain employs TRBV3-1 (or the pseudogene TRBV3-2) and TRBJ1-2; 10 bases agree with TRBD1. Germline V gene sequence: CDR1 LGHDT, CDR2 YNNKEL (reference sequence). This CDR3 has 15 residues. The J segment lost 4 bases and the V segment lost 2 bases, leaving 4 bases of the junction unmatched. CDR3 nucleotide sequence: TGTGCCAGCAGCCAACGGGACAGGGGTTTCTATGGCTACACCTTC. Its translation: CASSQRDRGFYGYTF.

This clone was seen a handful of times. Other DNA sequences of this sample code for an identical CDR3. This sequence joins TRBV19 and TRBJ1-1; possibly TRBD1 for D (6 bases). CDR1 is LNHDA and CDR2 is SQIVND in the germline V gene (reference sequence). V was clipped by 9 bases and J by 1 base, with 9 bases between them. The CDR3 length is 12 residues. CDR3 sequence reads: CASSTGNTEAFF. CDR3 sequence (DNA): TGTGCCAGCTCGACAGGGAACACTGAAGCTTTCTTT.

V is TRBV28 and J is TRBJ2-7; no reliable D call. The V gene lost 5 bases and the J gene lost 0 bases, with 17 bases spanning the gap. Germline CDR1 reads MDHEN; CDR2 reads SYDVKM. CDR3 size: 16 residues. CDR3: CASSAAVAAVSYEQYF. The DNA for the CDR3 is TGTGCCAGCAGTGCCGCCGTAGCCGCCGTCTCCTACGAGCAGTACTTC.

The chain employs TRBV11-2 and TRBJ2-2, with 9 positions matching TRBD1. Trimming at V came to 5 bases and at J to 5 bases, leaving 12 bases not matched to a gene. CDR1 is SGHAT, CDR2 FQNNGV, per germline. The CDR3 has 17 amino acids. CDR3 in DNA: TGTGCCAGCAGCCCTATACCGGGACAGGGCGGAACCGGGGAGCTGTTTTTT. Translating it yields CASSPIPGQGGTGELFF. Full variable domain (rest looked up from reference TRBV11-2 and TRBJ2-2): EAGVAQSPRYKIIEKRQSVAFWCNPISGHATLYWYQQILGQGPKLLIQFQNNGVVDDSQLPKDRFSAERLKGVDSTLKIQPAKLEDSAVYLCASSPIPGQGGTGELFFGEGSRLTVL.

V usage is TRBV14 and J usage is TRBJ1-1; D gene ambiguous. In germline, CDR1 is SGHDN, CDR2 FVKESK. V lost 7 bases, J lost 6 bases, and 15 bases lay in between. The CDR3 runs to 13 residues. The CDR3 here is CASTPRGGSEAFF. The DNA of the CDR3 is TGTGCCAGCACCCCAAGAGGAGGGTCTGAAGCTTTCTTT.

V and J are TRBV5-4 and TRBJ1-2, with D possibly being TRBD1 (6 bases). The CDR3 is 16 residues long. V lost 4 bases, J lost 5 bases, and 21 bases lay in between. The V gene's germline CDR1 is SGHNT and CDR2 YYREEE (reference sequence). CDR3 residues: CASSLGPNRADYGYTF. CDR3 DNA sequence: TGTGCCAGCAGCCTTGGGCCGAACAGGGCGGATTATGGCTACACCTTC.

V is TRBV9 and J is TRBJ2-5; D is uncertain. The ends were cut back, 0 bases at V and 5 bases at J, with 11 bases in the middle. Germline values: CDR1 SGDLS, CDR2 YYNGEE. The CDR3 extends over 14 amino acids. CDR3 sequence (DNA): TGTGCCAGCAGCGTAGGTCGCTACCCGGAGACCCAGTACTTC. Residues: CASSVGRYPETQYF.

This chain uses TRBV19 with TRBJ1-5; D might be TRBD1 (5 bases). V dropped 0 bases and J dropped 5 bases, with 11 bases sitting between them. Germline CDR1 LNHDA, CDR2 SQIVND (reference sequence). CDR3 length: 15 amino acids. The CDR3 bases are TGTGCCAGTAGTATAGATCCGGGGGGGGATCAGCCCCAGCATTTT. This codes for CASSIDPGGDQPQHF.

This chain joins TRBV28 and TRBJ1-2; TRBD1 aligns across 8 bases. This CDR3 contains 12 residues. The ends lost 5 bases at V and 8 bases at J; junction bases unmatched: 4. Germline-derived CDR1 and CDR2 are MDHEN and SYDVKM. The DNA for the CDR3 is TGTGCCAGCAGTCGAGACAGGGGAGGCTACACCTTC. Translation gives CASSRDRGGYTF.

The chain couples TRBV7-3 to TRBJ2-1, with 7 positions matching TRBD2. There are 14 residues in the CDR3. Germline trimming cut 2 bases from V and 7 bases from J; bases unmatched to any gene: 5. CDR1 and CDR2 (germline): SGHTA, FQGTGA. The CDR3 coding sequence is TGTGCCAGCAGCTTACGCGGGAGTTGGAATGAGCAGTTCTTC. This codes for CASSLRGSWNEQFF. The variable domain in full, completed from reference TRBV7-3 and TRBJ2-1, reads GAGVSQTPSNKVTEKGKYVELRCDPISGHTALYWYRQSLGQGPEFLIYFQGTGAADDSGLPNDRFFAVRPEGSVSTLKIQRTERGDSAVYLCASSLRGSWNEQFFGPGTRLTVL.

The chain links TRBV11-2 to TRBJ2-5; the match to TRBD2 covers 14 bases. The CDR3 runs 17 residues. The V segment lost 3 bases and the J segment 4 bases; nucleotides outside the gene matches: 7. Germline V CDR1 and CDR2: SGHAT, FQNNGV. This CDR3 reads CASSLGLAGDGRETQYF. The CDR3 DNA reads TGTGCCAGCAGCTTGGGACTAGCGGGAGACGGGAGAGAGACCCAGTACTTC.

The chain couples TRBV28 to TRBJ2-5; no clear D gene. This CDR3 has 14 amino acids. The germline V and J ends were trimmed by 5 bases and 2 bases, with 12 bases remaining between them. CDR1 is MDHEN and CDR2 is SYDVKM in the germline V gene. The CDR3 nucleotides read TGTGCCAGCAGTGAATACAGCTTACAAGAGACCCAGTACTTC. This encodes CASSEYSLQETQYF.

This chain joins TRBV28 and TRBJ1-4, with D uncertain. With 4 bases removed from V and 6 bases from J, the gap between germline ends came to 15 bases. In germline, CDR1 is MDHEN, CDR2 SYDVKM. The CDR3 runs 15 residues. The CDR3 bases are TGTGCCAGCAGTTCTCGGGTGCGGGTGGATGAAAAACTGTTTTTT. Translated, it gives CASSSRVRVDEKLFF.

The V call is TRBV27, the J call TRBJ2-1; 10 nucleotides align to TRBD1. CDR1 is MNHEY, CDR2 SMNVEV, per germline (reference sequence). The V and J ends lost 4 bases and 6 bases, in that order; junction bases with no gene match: 6. The CDR3 runs 15 residues. The CDR3 loop reads CASSSRTGGTNEQFF. CDR3 DNA sequence: TGTGCCAGCAGTTCACGGACAGGGGGGACCAATGAGCAGTTCTTC.

The chain carries TRBV7-8 and TRBJ2-1; 9 positions agree with TRBD2. Germline V gene lookup returns CDR1 SGHVS and CDR2 FQNEAQ. The CDR3 spans 17 residues. After removal of 1 base from V and 5 bases from J, the junction contained 9 bases not matched to a gene. CDR3 coding DNA: TGTGCCAGCAGCTTAGTCAAGAGACTAGCGGATCACAATGAGCAGTTCTTC. Translation gives CASSLVKRLADHNEQFF.

The chain couples TRBV19 to TRBJ1-4; 7 nucleotides align to TRBD1. The CDR3 extends over 13 amino acids. The germline gives CDR1 LNHDA, CDR2 SQIVND (reference sequence). V shed 5 bases and J 5 bases; nucleotides not matched to a gene: 2. CDR3 sequence (DNA): TGTGCCAGTAGTGTGACAGGGAATGAAAAACTGTTTTTT. This translates into CASSVTGNEKLFF.

CDR3 sequence reads: CASSQDPPGSGDTQYF. The CDR3, as DNA: TGCGCCAGCAGCCAAGATCCCCCCGGGAGTGGAGATACGCAGTATTTT. The V and J genes are TRBV4-1 and TRBJ2-3, with D possibly TRBD2 on 6 matching bases. V lost 0 bases, J lost 5 bases, and 15 bases lay in between. Per germline, CDR1 MGHRA and CDR2 YSYEKL. CDR3 length equals 16 residues.

The sample holds one count of this clone. The V and J genes are TRBV28 and TRBJ1-3; tentatively, D is TRBD1 (6 bases). Trimming took 5 bases from V and 2 from J, leaving 19 bases between them. CDR1 and CDR2 from the germline V gene are MDHEN and SYDVKM. CDR3 length: 17 amino acids. As DNA, the CDR3 is TGTGCCAGCAGTCGCGACCTCAGGGGTTGGACTGGAAACACCATATATTTT. It translates to CASSRDLRGWTGNTIYF. Variable domain in full (rest from reference TRBV28 and TRBJ1-3): DVKVTQSSRYLVKRTGEKVFLECVQDMDHENMFWYRQDPGLGLRLIYFSYDVKMKEKGDIPEGYSVSREKKERFSLILESASTNQTSMYLCASSRDLRGWTGNTIYFGEGSWLTVV.

The CDR3 DNA sequence: TGTGCCAGTATGCAGGGCTACTCTGGAAACACCATATATTTT. Translation: CASMQGYSGNTIYF. This chain joins TRBV19 and TRBJ1-3; a possible D gene is TRBD1 (5 bases). This CDR3 region has 14 residues. CDR1 and CDR2 from the germline V gene are LNHDA and SQIVND (reference sequence). Trimming stripped 7 bases from V and 0 bases from J, with 10 bases between.

V and J are TRBV30 and TRBJ2-2, with a possible D match to TRBD2 (6 bases). Germline V gives CDR1 GTSNPN, CDR2 SVGIG (reference sequence). V was clipped by 4 bases and J by 6 bases, with 9 bases between them. The CDR3 runs to 12 residues. The CDR3 nucleotides read TGTGCCTGGACGGGGGATGCCGGGGAGCTGTTTTTT. Translation: CAWTGDAGELFF.

The chain combines TRBV19 with TRBJ1-5; D is perhaps TRBD1 (5 bases). CDR3 size: 17 residues. Germline CDR1 LNHDA, CDR2 SQIVND (reference sequence). V dropped 3 bases and J dropped 0 bases, with 15 bases sitting between them. CDR3 nucleotide sequence: TGTGCCAGTAGTATTTTGTCGGGGGATCGTAGCAATCAGCCCCAGCATTTT. Translating gives CASSILSGDRSNQPQHF.

The CDR3 DNA reads TGTGCCAGCAGCCTGGACACCTATGGCTACACCTTC. Translated, it gives CASSLDTYGYTF. The chain recombines TRBV7-9 with TRBJ1-2, with D possibly TRBD1 on 5 matching bases. The CDR3 is 12 amino acids. Germline loops: CDR1 SEHNR, CDR2 FQNEAQ (reference sequence). V was cut by 5 bases and J by 4 bases, with 8 bases left in between.

The chain joins TRBV27 to TRBJ1-1; maybe TRBD1 (5 bases). Trimming stripped 8 bases from V and 6 bases from J, with 19 bases between. The CDR3 consists of 14 residues. The V gene's germline CDR1 is MNHEY and CDR2 SMNVEV (reference sequence). CDR3 in DNA: TGTGCCAGCTTCAGACCGGCAGGGAGGCCTGAAGCTTTCTTT. It is translated as CASFRPAGRPEAFF.

The table lists this clone with a count of one. CDR3 in amino acids: CASSRTYEQYF. The CDR3 region has the DNA TGTGCCAGCAGCCGGACATACGAGCAGTACTTC. The rearrangement uses TRBV7-2 and TRBJ2-7, with D possibly TRBD1 on 5 matching bases. Trimming stripped 5 bases from V and 4 bases from J, with 6 bases between. CDR1 and CDR2 (germline): SGHTA, FQGNSA. CDR3 size: 11 residues.

The chain's CDR3 is CASSYVPQGSRRVQYF. CDR3 nucleotide sequence: TGTGCCAGCAGTTACGTTCCCCAGGGGTCACGAAGAGTGCAGTACTTC. This chain uses TRBV6-2 or TRBV6-3 with TRBJ2-7; D perhaps matches TRBD1 (6 bases). The CDR3 length is 16 residues. The ends were cut back, 2 bases at V and 9 bases at J, with 23 bases in the middle. CDR1 is MNHEY, CDR2 SVGEGT, per germline.

This CDR3 is CASSLVRVSSAQETQYF. In nucleotides, the CDR3 is TGTGCCAGCAGCTTAGTTCGGGTATCTAGCGCACAAGAGACCCAGTACTTC. V and J are TRBV7-8 and TRBJ2-5; TRBD2 might be the D (6 bases). The CDR3 covers 17 residues. V was trimmed by 1 base and J by 2 bases, leaving 17 bases between them. In germline, CDR1 is SGHVS, CDR2 FQNEAQ. The variable domain in full, completed from reference TRBV7-8 and TRBJ2-5, reads GAGVSQSPRYKVAKRGQDVALRCDPISGHVSLFWYQQALGQGPEFLTYFQNEAQLDKSGLPSDRFFAERPEGSVSTLKIQRTQQEDSAVYLCASSLVRVSSAQETQYFGPGTRLLVL.

The rearrangement links TRBV2 to TRBJ2-7; D not certain. V dropped 4 bases and J dropped 3 bases, with 7 bases sitting between them. The CDR3 sequence is 12 residues long. Per germline, CDR1 SNHLY and CDR2 FYNNEI. CDR3 sequence: CASSGENYEQYF. In nucleotides, the CDR3 is TGTGCCAGCAGTGGCGAAAACTACGAGCAGTACTTC. Based on the CDR3 plus reference TRBV2 and TRBJ2-7, the full variable domain is EPEVTQTPSHQVTQMGQEVILRCVPISNHLYFYWYRQILGQKVEFLVSFYNNEISEKSEIFDDQFSVERPDGSNFTLKIRSTKLEDSAMYFCASSGENYEQYFGPGTRLTVT.